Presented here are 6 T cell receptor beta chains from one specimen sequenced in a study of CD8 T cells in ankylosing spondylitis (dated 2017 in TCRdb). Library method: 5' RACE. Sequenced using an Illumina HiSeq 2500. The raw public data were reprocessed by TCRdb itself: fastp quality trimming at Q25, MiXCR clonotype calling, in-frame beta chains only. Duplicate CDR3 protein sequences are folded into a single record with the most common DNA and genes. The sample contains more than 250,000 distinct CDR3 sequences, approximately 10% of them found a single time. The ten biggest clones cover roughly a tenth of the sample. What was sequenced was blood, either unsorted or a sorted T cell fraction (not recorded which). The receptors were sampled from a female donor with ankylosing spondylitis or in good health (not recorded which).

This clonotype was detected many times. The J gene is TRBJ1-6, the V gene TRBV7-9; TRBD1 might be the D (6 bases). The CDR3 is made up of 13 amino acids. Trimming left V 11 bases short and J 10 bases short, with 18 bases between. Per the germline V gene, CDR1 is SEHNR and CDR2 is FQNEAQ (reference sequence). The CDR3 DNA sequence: TGTGCCTCAAATTGGGGGGGCTTATCACCCCTCCACTTT. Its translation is CASNWGGLSPLHF.

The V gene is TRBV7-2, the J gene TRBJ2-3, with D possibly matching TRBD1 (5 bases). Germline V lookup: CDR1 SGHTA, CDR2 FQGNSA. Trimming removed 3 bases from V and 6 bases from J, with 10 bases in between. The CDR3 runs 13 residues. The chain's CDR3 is CASSFRRGDTQYF. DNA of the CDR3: TGTGCCAGCAGCTTCCGAAGGGGCGATACGCAGTATTTT.

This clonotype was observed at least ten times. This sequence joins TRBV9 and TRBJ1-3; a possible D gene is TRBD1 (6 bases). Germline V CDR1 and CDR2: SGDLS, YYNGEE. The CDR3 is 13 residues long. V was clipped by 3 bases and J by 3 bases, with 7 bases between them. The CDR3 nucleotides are TGTGCCAGCAGCGGGACAGTTGGAAACACCATATATTTT. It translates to CASSGTVGNTIYF.

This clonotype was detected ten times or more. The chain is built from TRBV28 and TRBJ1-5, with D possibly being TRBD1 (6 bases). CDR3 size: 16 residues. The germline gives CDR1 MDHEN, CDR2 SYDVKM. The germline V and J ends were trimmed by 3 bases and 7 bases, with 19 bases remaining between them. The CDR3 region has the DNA TGTGCCAGCAGTTTGTGGTCAGGGGAAGTCAGACAGCCCCAGCATTTT. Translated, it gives CASSLWSGEVRQPQHF.

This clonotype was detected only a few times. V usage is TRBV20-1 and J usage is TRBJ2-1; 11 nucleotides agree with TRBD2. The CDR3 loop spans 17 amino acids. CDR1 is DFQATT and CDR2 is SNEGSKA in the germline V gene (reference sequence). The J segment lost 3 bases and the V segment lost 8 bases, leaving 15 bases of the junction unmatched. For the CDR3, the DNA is TGCAGTCAGAGAGCCCCTTCCGGGACTAGCGGCTACAATGAGCAGTTCTTC. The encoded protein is CSQRAPSGTSGYNEQFF.

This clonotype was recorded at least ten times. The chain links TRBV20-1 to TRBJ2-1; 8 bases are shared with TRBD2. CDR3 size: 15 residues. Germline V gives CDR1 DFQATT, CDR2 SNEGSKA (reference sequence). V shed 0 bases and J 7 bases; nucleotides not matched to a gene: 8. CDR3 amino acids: CSARDHKREWNEQFF. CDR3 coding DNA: TGCAGTGCTAGAGATCATAAGCGGGAGTGGAATGAGCAGTTCTTC.